The source of this T cell receptor beta chain is a study of beta chain features in type 1 diabetes. General observations from the study: Among patients, naive, central memory and Treg TCRB repertoires appeared more similar than among healthy donors.

The investigators reverse transcribed all of the isolated RNA, so they sequenced expressed TCRB transcripts. Sequencing used immunoSEQ multiplex PCR; TCRdb keeps in-frame clones, though not all of them. The repertoire holds roughly 120,000 clones, with approximately 39% as singletons. CD45RO/CCR7/CD25/CD127/CD95/CD27 sorting isolated CD4+ naive, central memory, regulatory and stem cell-like memory cells. This clone was found a few times. Its antigen is unidentified. V lost 5 bases, J lost 2 bases, and 7 bases lay in between. Germline loops: CDR1 MDHEN, CDR2 SYDVKM. This CDR3 spans 14 amino acids. The chain has TRBV28 and TRBJ2-6; D remains ambiguous. This TCR was sampled from a woman aged 18 to 35 in good health. Sequenced material: stem cell memory CD4+ T cells from blood. CDR3 bases: TGTGCCAGCAGTCTCCCCGCTGGGGCCAACGTCCTGACTTTC. Translated, it gives CASSLPAGANVLTF.